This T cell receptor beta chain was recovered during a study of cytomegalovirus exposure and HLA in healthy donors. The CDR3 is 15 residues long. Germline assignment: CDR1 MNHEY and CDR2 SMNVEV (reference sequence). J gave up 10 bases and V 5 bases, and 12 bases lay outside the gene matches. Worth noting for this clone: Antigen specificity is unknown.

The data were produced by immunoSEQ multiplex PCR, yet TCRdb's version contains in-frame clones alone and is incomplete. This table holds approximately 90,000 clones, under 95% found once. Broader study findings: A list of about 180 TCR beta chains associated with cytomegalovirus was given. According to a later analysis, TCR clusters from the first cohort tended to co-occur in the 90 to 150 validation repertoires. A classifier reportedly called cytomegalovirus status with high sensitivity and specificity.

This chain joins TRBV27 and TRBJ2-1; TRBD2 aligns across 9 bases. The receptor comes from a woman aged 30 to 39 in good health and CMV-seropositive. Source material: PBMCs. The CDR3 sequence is CASSQPGTSKHEQFF. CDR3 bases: TGTGCCAGCAGTCAGCCTGGGACTAGCAAACACGAGCAGTTCTTC.